The 22 T cell receptor beta chains listed next were all sequenced from one sample in a study of OX40 agonist ivuxolimab in advanced cancers. Generated by immunoSEQ multiplex PCR, the TCRdb table keeps only in-frame clones and is missing some. Found here are around 98,000 clones, 87% of them singletons; the top ten hold 0.5%. Sequencing used CD4+ or CD8+ T cells sorted from blood, obtained in a trial of the OX40 agonist ivuxolimab. The receptors derive from an adult with an advanced solid tumor such as melanoma, head and neck, liver or kidney cancer.

The V gene is TRBV11-2, the J gene TRBJ2-6; D ambiguous. Per germline, CDR1 SGHAT and CDR2 FQNNGV. This CDR3 region has 15 residues. V gave up 4 bases and J gave up 4 bases, with 11 bases separating them. The chain's CDR3 is CASSSFPPGANVLTF. The DNA for the CDR3 is TGTGCCAGCAGCTCTTTCCCCCCCGGGGCCAACGTCCTGACTTTC.

The chain uses TRBV6-6 and TRBJ1-1; D remains ambiguous. Trimming took 5 bases from V and 1 from J, leaving 11 bases between them. Germline assignment: CDR1 MNHNY and CDR2 SVGAGI (reference sequence). The CDR3 length is 14 residues. DNA for the CDR3: TGTGCCAGCAGTCCCTCTGCGGGGAACACTGAAGCTTTCTTT. As protein: CASSPSAGNTEAFF.

This rearrangement joins TRBV18 to TRBJ2-3; the D call may be TRBD1 or TRBD2 (5 bases each). The CDR3 spans 20 residues. Germline-derived CDR1 and CDR2 are KGHSH and LQKENI. V lost 8 bases, J lost 0 bases, and 30 bases lay in between. DNA for the CDR3: TGTGCCAGCCCCAAAGCGGAAGACAGTATTTCACACACTAGCACAGATACGCAGTATTTT. Protein product: CASPKAEDSISHTSTDTQYF.

The chain is built from TRBV28 and TRBJ1-1; tentatively, D is TRBD1 (6 bases). Germline assignment: CDR1 MDHEN and CDR2 SYDVKM. Trimming left V 6 bases short and J 6 bases short, with 20 bases between. The CDR3 extends over 15 amino acids. The CDR3 sequence is CASSKFTGKRSEAFF. The DNA for the CDR3 is TGTGCCAGCAGCAAATTCACAGGGAAGCGGTCTGAAGCTTTCTTT. Full variable domain (rest looked up from reference TRBV28 and TRBJ1-1): DVKVTQSSRYLVKRTGEKVFLECVQDMDHENMFWYRQDPGLGLRLIYFSYDVKMKEKGDIPEGYSVSREKKERFSLILESASTNQTSMYLCASSKFTGKRSEAFFGQGTRLTVV.

The chain recombines TRBV5-8 with TRBJ2-3; D possibly corresponds to TRBD2 (5 bases). With 0 bases removed from V and 3 bases from J, the gap between germline ends came to 8 bases. Germline V CDR1 and CDR2: SGHTS, YDEGEE. The CDR3 is 14 amino acids. The CDR3 DNA follows: TGTGCCAGCAGCTTGGACGGGAAAACAGATACGCAGTATTTT. Its protein product is CASSLDGKTDTQYF.

This chain joins TRBV7-9 and TRBJ1-2; D is unclear. The germline V and J ends were trimmed by 3 bases and 3 bases, with 11 bases remaining between them. Germline V gene data show CDR1 as SEHNR and CDR2 as FQNEAQ (reference sequence). The CDR3 sequence is 14 residues long. CDR3 nucleotides: TGTGCCAGCAGCTTCGAATCGGAGCACTATGGCTACACCTTC. Its translation is CASSFESEHYGYTF.

The V and J genes are TRBV6-1 and TRBJ2-7, with TRBD1 as a possible D gene (6 bases). Germline assignment: CDR1 MNHNS and CDR2 SASEGT. V gave up 0 bases and J gave up 4 bases, with 16 bases separating them. The CDR3 consists of 16 residues. The CDR3 sequence is CASSEALPGQTYEQYF. CDR3 nucleotides: TGTGCCAGCAGTGAAGCGCTTCCGGGACAAACGTACGAGCAGTACTTC.

This chain connects TRBV5-1 to TRBJ2-1; maybe TRBD1 (6 bases). Trimming took off 0 bases at V and 5 bases at J, with 12 bases between the two ends. The CDR3 runs 15 residues. The germline V gene encodes CDR1 SGHRS and CDR2 YFSETQ. CDR3 nucleotides: TGCGCCAGCAGCTTGGAGGGACACAAGGACAATGAGCAGTTCTTC. It codes for CASSLEGHKDNEQFF.

The gene calls are TRBV10-1 and TRBJ1-2; D not resolved. CDR3 length: 13 residues. V lost 6 bases and J lost 7, with 15 bases in between. CDR1 and CDR2 from the germline V gene are WNHNN and SYGVQD (reference sequence). The CDR3 nucleotides read TGCGCCAGCAGCGCCTATACAAAGGGTGGCTACACCTTC. Amino acids: CASSAYTKGGYTF.

The chain uses TRBV2 and TRBJ2-2, with D uncertain. Trimming removed 1 base at V and 7 bases at J, with 1 base between. The CDR3 length is 11 residues. Looked up from germline, CDR1 is SNHLY and CDR2 is FYNNEI. The DNA for the CDR3 is TGTGCCAGCAGTGAAGACGGGGAGCTGTTTTTT. Its translation: CASSEDGELFF. Variable domain in full (rest from reference TRBV2 and TRBJ2-2): EPEVTQTPSHQVTQMGQEVILRCVPISNHLYFYWYRQILGQKVEFLVSFYNNEISEKSEIFDDQFSVERPDGSNFTLKIRSTKLEDSAMYFCASSEDGELFFGEGSRLTVL.

Concerning this clone: Distinct nucleotide sequences in the sample also encode this CDR3. The gene calls are TRBV5-4 and TRBJ2-3; D ambiguous. Between the trimmed V and J ends, which lost 4 bases and 2 bases, there was a span of 5 bases. Germline V gene lookup returns CDR1 SGHNT and CDR2 YYREEE (reference sequence). This CDR3 spans 12 amino acids. CDR3 region: CASSLDTDTQYF. In DNA, the CDR3 is TGTGCCAGCAGCCTAGACACAGATACGCAGTATTTT.

The rearrangement joins TRBV11-2 to TRBJ1-2; perhaps TRBD1 as D (6 bases). Germline V gives CDR1 SGHAT, CDR2 FQNNGV. V shed 5 bases and J shed 8 bases, with 15 bases lying between them. This CDR3 region has 13 residues. The CDR3 region has the DNA TGTGCCAGCAGCCCAAACAGGGTCGTAGGCTACACCTTC. It yields the protein CASSPNRVVGYTF.

The chain links TRBV5-1 to TRBJ2-1; 12 bases fit TRBD1. The CDR3 covers 17 residues. V was clipped by 6 bases and J by 9 bases; unmatched bases: 16. CDR1 and CDR2 from the germline V gene are SGHRS and YFSETQ. CDR3 in DNA: TGCGCCAGCACCCTATACCCCGGGACAGGGGGCGAGCGTGAGCAGTTCTTC. This gives the protein CASTLYPGTGGEREQFF.

This clone was picked up a small number of times. Other DNA sequences in this sample translate to the same CDR3. The V call is TRBV7-3, the J call TRBJ1-6, with TRBD1 as a possible D gene (5 bases). This CDR3 region has 14 residues. Trimming cost V 3 bases and J 7 bases, with 10 bases left between them. From germline, CDR1 is SGHTA and CDR2 FQGTGA. The DNA of the CDR3 is TGTGCCAGCAGCTTGGGACTGACCAATTCACCCCTCCACTTT. This encodes CASSLGLTNSPLHF.

V and J are TRBV10-1 and TRBJ2-7; D may be TRBD1 (5 bases). The CDR3 totals 12 residues. The germline CDR1 and CDR2 sequences are WNHNN and SYGVQD (reference sequence). V was pared by 3 bases and J by 6 bases, with 9 bases between. The CDR3 DNA reads as TGCGCCAGCAGTGATCAGGGCCGCGAGCAGTACTTC. Translating gives CASSDQGREQYF.

This clone appeared a single time. The chain carries TRBV9 and TRBJ1-5, with D possibly being TRBD1 (5 bases). CDR3 length: 16 residues. The germline CDR1 and CDR2 sequences are SGDLS and YYNGEE. V was shortened by 0 bases and J by 4 bases, with 14 bases between the two germline ends. CDR3 loop: CASSVGESRDNQPQHF. The DNA of the CDR3 is TGTGCCAGCAGCGTAGGAGAATCCAGGGATAATCAGCCCCAGCATTTT.

The genes are TRBV5-1 and TRBJ2-7, with TRBD1 matching over 8 bases. Germline CDR1 reads SGHRS; CDR2 reads YFSETQ. There are 17 residues in the CDR3. The V segment lost 0 bases and the J segment 2 bases; nucleotides outside the gene matches: 10. CDR3 nucleotide sequence: TGCGCCAGCAGCTTGGCCCCCGTGGGACAGGAGACCTACGAGCAGTACTTC. It yields the protein CASSLAPVGQETYEQYF.

The V call is TRBV5-1, the J call TRBJ2-5; a possible D gene is TRBD1 (5 bases). Germline-derived CDR1 and CDR2 are SGHRS and YFSETQ. Trimming pared 4 bases from V and 4 bases from J, leaving 14 bases between. The CDR3 contains 14 residues. The CDR3 nucleotides are TGCGCCAGCAGCGTGGCAGGGTTTAGAGAGACCCAGTACTTC. Translated: CASSVAGFRETQYF.

The CDR3 nucleotides are TGCGCCACTAGTCCCGGGTCCCTGCTAAATGAGCAGTTCTTC. It is translated as CATSPGSLLNEQFF. J is TRBJ2-1 and V is TRBV5-1; D call uncertain. This CDR3 comprises 14 residues. The V end was cut by 9 bases, the J end by 7 bases, with 20 bases between. Germline V gene lookup returns CDR1 SGHRS and CDR2 YFSETQ.

As regards this clone: One end of the junction varies from germline; a read error may be responsible. Other nucleotide sequences from this sample produce the same CDR3. The rearrangement links TRBV7-2 to TRBJ2-7, with D perhaps matching TRBD1 (6 bases). Germline V lookup: CDR1 SGHTA, CDR2 FQGNSA. The length of the CDR3 is 15 residues. The CDR3 protein is CASSLDRGRGYEQYF. CDR3 bases: TGTGCCAGTAGCTTAGATAGGGGCAGGGGTTACGAGCAGTACTTC. The complete variable domain, with remaining parts taken from reference TRBV7-2 and TRBJ2-7, reads GAGVSQSPSNKVTEKGKDVELRCDPISGHTALYWYRQSLGQGLEFLIYFQGNSAPDKSGLPSDRFSAERTGGSVSTLTIQRTQQEDSAVYLCASSLDRGRGYEQYFGPGTRLTVT.

On this clone itself: In this CDR3 the conserved last residue, phenylalanine or tryptophan, is missing, so a read error is likely. The V call is TRBV6-1, the J call TRBJ1-6; TRBD1 matches 8 bases. Per the germline V gene, CDR1 is MNHNS and CDR2 is SASEGT. This CDR3 has 15 amino acids. Trimming at V came to 3 bases and at J to 10 bases, leaving 8 bases not matched to a gene. Written as DNA, the CDR3 is TGTGCCAGCAGTGAGGGGACAGGAAAGGCGTCACCCCTCCACCTT. Protein sequence: CASSEGTGKASPLHL.

The chain is built from TRBV5-1 and TRBJ1-6; no clear D gene. V lost 1 base and J lost 11, with 13 bases in between. The CDR3 is 14 amino acids. Per germline, CDR1 SGHRS and CDR2 YFSETQ. CDR3 sequence: CASSLRLGDTPLHF. The CDR3 DNA follows: TGCGCCAGCAGCTTGAGGTTGGGAGATACACCCCTCCACTTT.